These T cell receptor beta chains were read from a single sample in a study of blood T cell repertoires in COVID-19. Profiled with immunoSEQ multiplex PCR; TCRdb holds only in-frame clones, not every one. The sample holds more than 200,000 clones, around 80% seen once. Sequenced input: peripheral blood. Receptors originate from a woman of 80 years or more with COVID-19, enrolled during active disease. Each CDR3 is given with its conserved first and last residue. Some rows have no size entry. The others give once, few or many, or a class for an expanded clone.

clone_size j_call v_call cdr3_aa
NA TRBJ2-2 TRBV24-1 CATKAGGYTGELFF
NA TRBJ1-2 TRBV5-1 CASREGTGSYGYTF
NA TRBJ1-5 TRBV4-1 CASSQGTGVGQPQHF
NA TRBJ1-1 TRBV19 CASSIGDRISEAFF
NA TRBJ2-3 TRBV7-9 CASSPGGSTDTQYF
NA TRBJ2-5 TRBV2 CASTGLLPGKTQYF
NA TRBJ1-2 TRBV20-1 CSARRTGDNTF
NA TRBJ2-1 TRBV7-3 CASSPGLAGGRRFF
few TRBJ1-6 TRBV16 CASSRPAAGTDSYNSPLHF
NA TRBJ2-7 TRBV14 CASSQGLDGYEQYF
NA TRBJ1-2 TRBV3-1/TRBV3-2 CASTADRSYGYTF
once TRBJ1-4 TRBV13 CASSLTQGSEKLFF
NA TRBJ1-4 TRBV19 CAGQLRDRGNEKLFF
NA TRBJ1-1 TRBV3-1/TRBV3-2 CASSQAGQLGTEAFF
NA TRBJ1-2 TRBV18 CASSPPVTGAGIYGYTF
once TRBJ1-1 TRBV5-5 CASSLAGTVNTEAFF
few TRBJ1-2 TRBV27 CASSLYAGTGANYGYTF
NA TRBJ1-6 TRBV28 CASGKKQGVSPLHF
NA TRBJ1-4 TRBV5-1 CASSLSGESEKLFF
NA TRBJ1-2 TRBV5-1 CASQDPGQGARGYTF
NA TRBJ1-2 TRBV4-2 CASSRQGNDYGYTF
NA TRBJ1-2 TRBV7-2 CASRFPDREEYGYTF
once TRBJ1-3 TRBV28 CASSTPTGNTIYF
NA TRBJ1-2 TRBV3-1/TRBV3-2 CASGTGEGSKGYTF
NA TRBJ1-2 TRBV5-4 CASSSLGADYGYTF
NA TRBJ2-1 TRBV9 CASSVASGRSGAGRDEQFF
NA TRBJ2-4 TRBV4-2 CASSQDRGGADSAKNIQYF
NA TRBJ1-1 TRBV19 CASSINRGATEAFF
NA TRBJ1-2 TRBV5-1 CASSLNPVFMGYTF
NA TRBJ2-5 TRBV9 CASSVSGGDQETQYF
NA TRBJ2-2 TRBV10-3 CASSTENTGELFF
NA TRBJ1-3 TRBV6-6 CASSIGQAGNTIYF
NA TRBJ2-3 TRBV6-5 CASSPTGLGDTQYF